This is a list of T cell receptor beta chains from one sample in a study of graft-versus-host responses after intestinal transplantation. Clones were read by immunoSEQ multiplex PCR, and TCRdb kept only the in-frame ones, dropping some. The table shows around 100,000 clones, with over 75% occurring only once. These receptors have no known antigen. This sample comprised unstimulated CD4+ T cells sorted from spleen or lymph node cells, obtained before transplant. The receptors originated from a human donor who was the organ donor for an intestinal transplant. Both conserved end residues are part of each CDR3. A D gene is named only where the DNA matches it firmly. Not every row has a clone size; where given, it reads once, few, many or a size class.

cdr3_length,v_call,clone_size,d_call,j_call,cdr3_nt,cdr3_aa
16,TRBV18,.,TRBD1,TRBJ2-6,TGTGCCAGCTCACCACCGAGGGACAGGGGGGCCAACGTCCTGACTTTC,CASSPPRDRGANVLTF
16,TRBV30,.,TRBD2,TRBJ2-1,TGTGCCTGGAGTGTAGTCCGGGGGGTCTCCTACAATGAGCAGTTCTTC,CAWSVVRGVSYNEQFF
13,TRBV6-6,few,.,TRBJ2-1,TGTGCCAGCAGCAACAGGGAGGGGGGTGAGCAGTTCTTC,CASSNREGGEQFF
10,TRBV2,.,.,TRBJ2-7,TGTGCCAGCAGTAATTACGAGCAGTACTTC,CASSNYEQYF
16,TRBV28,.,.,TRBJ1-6,TGTGCCAGCACTTTGAGAAGGGTCAATGGTAATTCACCCCTCCACTTT,CASTLRRVNGNSPLHF
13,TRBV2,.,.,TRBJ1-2,TGTGCCAGCAGTGAAGCGACCTCCTATGGCTACACCTTC,CASSEATSYGYTF
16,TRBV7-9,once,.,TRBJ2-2,TGTGCCAGCAGCTTTTCGGCCAGCTCTAACACCGGGGAGCTGTTTTTT,CASSFSASSNTGELFF
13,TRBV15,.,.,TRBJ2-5,TGTGCCACCAGCTACCTTCTCTTAGAGACCCAGTACTTC,CATSYLLLETQYF
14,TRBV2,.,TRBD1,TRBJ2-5,TGTGCCACCTATCTGGACAGGACCGAATGGACCCAGTACTTC,CATYLDRTEWTQYF
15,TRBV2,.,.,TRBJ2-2,TGTGCCAGCAGTCGTGTCAGGGTGAACACCGGGGAGCTGTTTTTT,CASSRVRVNTGELFF
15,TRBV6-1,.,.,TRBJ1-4,TGTGCCAGCAGTGAAGCCAGCAGGACTAATGAAAAACTGTTTTTT,CASSEASRTNEKLFF
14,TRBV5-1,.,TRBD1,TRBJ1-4,TGCGCCAGCAGCTGGACAGGGGTTAATGAAAAACTGTTTTTT,CASSWTGVNEKLFF
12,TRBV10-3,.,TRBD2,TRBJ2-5,TGTGCCGTTGCGGGGGGGTGGGAGACCCAGTACTTC,CAVAGGWETQYF
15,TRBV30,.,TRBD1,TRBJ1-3,TGTGCCTGGAGTGTACAGGGGGGCTCTGGAAACACCATATATTTT,CAWSVQGGSGNTIYF
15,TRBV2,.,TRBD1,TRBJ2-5,TGTGCCAGCAGCGAAGAGGGACAGACGCAGGGGACCCAGTACTTC,CASSEEGQTQGTQYF
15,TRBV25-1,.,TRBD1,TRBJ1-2,TGTGCCAGCAGTGGAAGGGACAGGGGGAACTATGGCTACACCTTC,CASSGRDRGNYGYTF
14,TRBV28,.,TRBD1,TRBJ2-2,TGTGCCAGCGGGGGACAGGGGGACACCGGGGAGCTGTTTTTT,CASGGQGDTGELFF
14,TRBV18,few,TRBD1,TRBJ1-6,TGTGCCAGCTCACTTGGACAGGGGGCTTCACCCCTCCACTTT,CASSLGQGASPLHF
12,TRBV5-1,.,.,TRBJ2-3,TGCGCCAGCAGCTTACCCGGGGATACGCAGTATTTT,CASSLPGDTQYF
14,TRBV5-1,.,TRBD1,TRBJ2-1,TGCGCCAGCAGGAAACTACAGGGGGGCAATGAGCAGTTCTTC,CASRKLQGGNEQFF
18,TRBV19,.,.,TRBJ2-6,TGTGCCAGTAGTATTGGCAGGGGTTCACTGCGTGGGGCCAACGTCCTGACTTTC,CASSIGRGSLRGANVLTF
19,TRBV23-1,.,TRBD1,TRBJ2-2,TGCGCCAGCAGTCAAGAAAGATCGTTGGGACAGGGGAACACCGGGGAGCTGTTTTTT,CASSQERSLGQGNTGELFF
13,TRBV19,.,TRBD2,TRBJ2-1,TGTGCCAGTAGGCGGCGGGGGGTTCATGAGCAGTTCTTC,CASRRRGVHEQFF
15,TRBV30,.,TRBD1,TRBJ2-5,TGTGCCTGGGGACAGGGTGGTTTTAACCAAGAGACCCAGTACTTC,CAWGQGGFNQETQYF
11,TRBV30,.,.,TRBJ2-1,TGTGCCTGGAGTGCAAGGGATGAGCAGTTCTTC,CAWSARDEQFF
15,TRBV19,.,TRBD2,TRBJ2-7,TGTGCCAGTAGTATAGGAGACGGGGGGGCCTCCAAGCAGTACTTC,CASSIGDGGASKQYF
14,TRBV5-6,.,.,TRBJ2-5,TGTGCCAGCAGCTTCAGGGGGGGCCCAGAGACCCAGTACTTC,CASSFRGGPETQYF
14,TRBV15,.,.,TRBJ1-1,TGTGCCACCAGCAGAGATACCCTTAACACTGAAGCTTTCTTT,CATSRDTLNTEAFF
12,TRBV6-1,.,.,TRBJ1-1,TGTGCCAGCAGAAGGGCGGGAACTGAAGCTTTCTTT,CASRRAGTEAFF
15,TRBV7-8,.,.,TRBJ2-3,TGTGCCAGCAGTCAAACAGGTCCGCGCACAGATACGCAGTATTTT,CASSQTGPRTDTQYF
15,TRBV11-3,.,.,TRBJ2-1,TGTGCCAGCAGCTTTCGGGGGGCCACCTACAATGAGCAGTTCTTC,CASSFRGATYNEQFF
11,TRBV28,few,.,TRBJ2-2,TGTGCCAGCAGTCTCACCGGGGAGCTGTTTTTT,CASSLTGELFF
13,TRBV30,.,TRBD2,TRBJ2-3,TGTGCCCATCAGCGGGGAATCACAGATACGCAGTATTTT,CAHQRGITDTQYF
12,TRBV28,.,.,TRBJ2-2,TGTGCCAGCAGTTTATTCGCCGGGGAGCTGTTTTTT,CASSLFAGELFF
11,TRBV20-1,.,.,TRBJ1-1,TGCAGTGCTAGAGACTGGGAATTGGGTTTCTTT,CSARDWELGFF
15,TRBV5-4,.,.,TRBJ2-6,TGTGCCAGCAGCCCAACAGGGCGCGGGGCCAACGTCCTGACTTTC,CASSPTGRGANVLTF
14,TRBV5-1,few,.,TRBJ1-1,TGCGCCAGCAGCTTGGGGGGGAGTGACACTGAAGCTTTCTTT,CASSLGGSDTEAFF
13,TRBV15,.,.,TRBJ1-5,TGTGCCACCAGCAGAGATCTAACTCAGCCCCAGCATTTT,CATSRDLTQPQHF
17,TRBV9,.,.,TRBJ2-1,TGTGCCAGCAGCCACCCGGGGGCGAAGGGGTCCTACAATGAGCAGTTCTTC,CASSHPGAKGSYNEQFF
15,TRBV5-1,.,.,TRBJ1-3,TGCGCCAGCAGCTTGGAGTCAGGGTCTGGAAACACCATATATTTT,CASSLESGSGNTIYF
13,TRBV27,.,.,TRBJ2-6,TGTGCCAGCAGTTTGACCGGGGCCAACGTCCTGACTTTC,CASSLTGANVLTF
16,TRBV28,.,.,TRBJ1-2,TGTGCCAGCAGTTTAGGGAACCCCGGGACATTCTATGGCTACACCTTC,CASSLGNPGTFYGYTF
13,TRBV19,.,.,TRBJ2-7,TGTGCCAGTAGTATTGGAGGGGGCAACGAGCAGTACTTC,CASSIGGGNEQYF
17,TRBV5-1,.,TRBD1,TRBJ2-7,TGCGCCAGCAGCTCCTATACCGGGACAGGAAAACACTACGAGCAGTACTTC,CASSSYTGTGKHYEQYF
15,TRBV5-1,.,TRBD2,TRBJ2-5,TGCGCCAGCAGCCTTACTAGCGGGCGGACCGAGACCCAGTACTTC,CASSLTSGRTETQYF
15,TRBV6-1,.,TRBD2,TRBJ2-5,TGTGCCAGCAGTGTTAGCGGGGGGGCGGCTGAGACCCAGTACTTC,CASSVSGGAAETQYF
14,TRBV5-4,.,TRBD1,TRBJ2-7,TGTGCCAGCAGCTTGGACCTCAGGGGGAGCGAGCAGTACTTC,CASSLDLRGSEQYF
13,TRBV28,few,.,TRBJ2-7,TGTGCCAGCAGTTCGACAGTCCCCTACGAGCAGTACTTC,CASSSTVPYEQYF
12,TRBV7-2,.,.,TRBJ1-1,TGTGCCAGCAGCTTTTTGAACACTGAAGCTTTCTTT,CASSFLNTEAFF
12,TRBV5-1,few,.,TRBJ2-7,TGCGCCAGCAGCCCCCCTTCGATCGAGCAGTACTTC,CASSPPSIEQYF
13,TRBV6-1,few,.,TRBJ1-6,TGTGCCAGCATGCCAGCCCTATTCTCACCCCTCCACTTT,CASMPALFSPLHF
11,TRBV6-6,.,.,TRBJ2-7,TGTGCCAGCAGTCTCAACTACGAGCAGTACTTC,CASSLNYEQYF
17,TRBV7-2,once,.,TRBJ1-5,TGTGCCAGCAGCTTATTTGGGGCAGGGGCCTCTCGGGGGCCCCAGCATTTT,CASSLFGAGASRGPQHF
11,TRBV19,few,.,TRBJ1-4,TGTGCCAGTAGCATTGATGAAAAACTGTTTTTT,CASSIDEKLFF
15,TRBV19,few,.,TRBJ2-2,TGTGCCAGTAGGTCCCGGGTGGGGGCTGCCGGGGAGCTGTTTTTT,CASRSRVGAAGELFF
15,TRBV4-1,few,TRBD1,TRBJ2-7,TGCGCCAGCAGCCCTCAGGCCGGGACAGGGAACGAGCAGTACTTC,CASSPQAGTGNEQYF
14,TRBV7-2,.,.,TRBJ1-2,TGTGCCAGCAGCCCTCAGGACAGCTTCTATGGCTACACCTTC,CASSPQDSFYGYTF
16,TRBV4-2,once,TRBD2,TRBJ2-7,TGTGCCAGCAGCCAAGTACTAGCGGGGTTTACGAGCGAGCAGTACTTC,CASSQVLAGFTSEQYF
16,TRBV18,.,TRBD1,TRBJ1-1,TGTGCCAGCTCAACAGGGACAGGGGAGGGAAGAACTGAAGCTTTCTTT,CASSTGTGEGRTEAFF